This is a list of T cell receptor beta chains from one sample in a study of blood T cell repertoires in COVID-19. TCRdb keeps only in-frame clones here, not all; method: immunoSEQ multiplex PCR. The sample yields around 98,000 clones, approximately 80% seen once. Sequencing was done on a sample of peripheral blood. All receptors derive from a man between 65 and 85 years old with active or convalescent COVID-19. Each CDR3 is given with its conserved first and last residue. D genes are given only for firm matches. Expanded clones get a size class; other rows say once, few or many, or leave the size out.

J gene,V gene,D gene,clone size,CDR3 DNA,CDR3 protein
TRBJ1-2,TRBV12-3/TRBV12-4,-,-,TGTGCCAGCAGAATGGGCAGGGGTTATGGCTACACCTTC,CASRMGRGYGYTF
TRBJ2-1,TRBV4-2,-,-,TGTGCCAGCAGCCAACCCGGGATTACCTACAATGAGCAGTTCTTC,CASSQPGITYNEQFF
TRBJ2-5,TRBV10-3,TRBD2,few,TGTGCCATCAGTGATGCGGGGGGGAGGGAGACCCAGTACTTC,CAISDAGGRETQYF
TRBJ1-2,TRBV4-2,-,once,TGTGCCAGCAGCCAAGAGGTCTCGGGCAGGGGTAGAGCTAACTATGGCTACACCTTC,CASSQEVSGRGRANYGYTF
TRBJ2-5,TRBV23-1,TRBD2,-,TGCGCCAGCAACCCCGGACTAGCGGGGCAAGAGACCCAGTACTTC,CASNPGLAGQETQYF
TRBJ1-6,TRBV11-2,TRBD1,-,TGTGCCAGCAGCTTAGAGCAGGGGGTGGATAATTCACCCCTCCACTTT,CASSLEQGVDNSPLHF
TRBJ1-6,TRBV3-1/TRBV3-2,-,-,TGTGCCAGCAGCCATACAGGGAATTCACCCCTCCACTTT,CASSHTGNSPLHF
TRBJ2-5,TRBV7-2,TRBD2,-,TGTGCCAGCAGCTCCGCCGCGGGGGTGCGAGAGACCCAGTACTTC,CASSSAAGVRETQYF
TRBJ2-5,TRBV9,-,-,TGTGCCAGCAGCGTAGGTACGGGACTCAAAGAGACCCAGTACTTC,CASSVGTGLKETQYF
TRBJ2-1,TRBV18,TRBD1,-,TGTGCCAGCTCACCACGGACAGGACACGATGAGCAGTTCTTC,CASSPRTGHDEQFF
TRBJ2-3,TRBV24-1,TRBD2,-,TGTGCCACCAGCGGGACTAGTCAGACAGATACGCAGTATTTT,CATSGTSQTDTQYF
TRBJ2-7,TRBV5-4,TRBD1,-,TGTGCCAGCAGCTCAGGGGGCCAAACCTACGAGCAGTACTTC,CASSSGGQTYEQYF
TRBJ2-5,TRBV30,TRBD2,-,TGTGCCTGGAGTGTACCCAGCGGGGGGGTGAGAGAGACCCAGTACTTC,CAWSVPSGGVRETQYF
TRBJ2-7,TRBV4-1,-,few,TGCGCCAGCAGCCAAGCAGAGGAGGAGTACGAGCAGTACTTC,CASSQAEEEYEQYF
TRBJ2-5,TRBV7-8,TRBD1,once,TGTGCCAGCAGCCTCCAGACAGGGTTGGAGACCCAGTACTTC,CASSLQTGLETQYF
TRBJ1-1,TRBV4-3,-,medium-sized,TGCGCCAGCAGCCAAGAAAACAGGCCCACTGAAGCTTTCTTT,CASSQENRPTEAFF
TRBJ2-5,TRBV5-1,-,few,TGCGCCAGCAGCTTGTTCCAGGGGGAGACCCAGTACTTC,CASSLFQGETQYF